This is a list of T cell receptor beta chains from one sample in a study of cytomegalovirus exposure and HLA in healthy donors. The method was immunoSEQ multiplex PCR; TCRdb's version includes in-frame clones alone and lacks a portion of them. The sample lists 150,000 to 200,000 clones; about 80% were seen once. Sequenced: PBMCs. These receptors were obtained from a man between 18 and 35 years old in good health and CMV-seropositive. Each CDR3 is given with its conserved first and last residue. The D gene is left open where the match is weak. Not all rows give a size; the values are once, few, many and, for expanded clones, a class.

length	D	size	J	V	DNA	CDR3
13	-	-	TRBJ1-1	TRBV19	TGTGCCAGTAGTATAAGGGAGTTGACTGAAGCTTTCTTT	CASSIRELTEAFF
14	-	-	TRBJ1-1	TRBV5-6	TGTGCCAGCAGCTATGGGGGGGGAGGCACTGAAGCTTTCTTT	CASSYGGGGTEAFF
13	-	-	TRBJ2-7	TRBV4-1	TGCGCCAGCAGCCAAACAGTAGAGTACGAGCAGTACTTC	CASSQTVEYEQYF
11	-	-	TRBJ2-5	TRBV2	TGTGCCAAGGGGGGGGCTCAGACCCAGTACTTC	CAKGGAQTQYF
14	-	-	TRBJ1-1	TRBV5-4	TGTGCCAGCAGCTACGAACACCTGAACACTAAAGCTTTCTTT	CASSYEHLNTKAFF
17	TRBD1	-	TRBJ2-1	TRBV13	TGTGCCAGCAGCACCAGGACAGGGCTAAGCTCCTACAATGAGCAGTTCTTC	CASSTRTGLSSYNEQFF
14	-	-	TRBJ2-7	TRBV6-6	TGTGCCAGCAGTTACGAGGGAACCACCTACGAGCAGTACTTC	CASSYEGTTYEQYF
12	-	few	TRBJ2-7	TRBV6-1	TGTGCCAGCTCCGGACTTGTCGGCGAGCAGTACTTC	CASSGLVGEQYF
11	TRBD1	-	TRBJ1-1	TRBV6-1	TGTGCCAGCAAATCGACAGGGGGGGCTTTCTTT	CASKSTGGAFF
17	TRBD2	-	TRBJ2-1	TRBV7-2	TGTGCCAGCAGCTTAGAAGGGGTGTTAGCGGGAGGCACCAGAAGGTTCTTC	CASSLEGVLAGGTRRFF
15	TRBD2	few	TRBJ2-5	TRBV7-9	TGTGCCAGCAGCCCCGTCCGGCTAGCGGAAGAGACCCAGTACTTC	CASSPVRLAEETQYF
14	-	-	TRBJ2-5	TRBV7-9	TGTGCCAGCAGCTTAGATTTGGGCCCGGAGACCCAGTACTTC	CASSLDLGPETQYF
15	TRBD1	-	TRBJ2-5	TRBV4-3	TGCGCCAGCAGCCCAAATACAGGGGGCGTAGAGACCCAGTACTTC	CASSPNTGGVETQYF
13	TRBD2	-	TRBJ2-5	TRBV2	TGTGCCAGCAGGGGGCGGGAGGGGAACACCCAGTACTTC	CASRGREGNTQYF
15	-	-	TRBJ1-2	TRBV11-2	TGTGCCAGCAGCTCCCGAGTCGGGGTAGACTATGGCTACACCTTC	CASSSRVGVDYGYTF
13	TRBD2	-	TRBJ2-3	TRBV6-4	TGTGCCAGCAGTGGAATTAGTGGGGGGGTGCAGTATTTT	CASSGISGGVQYF
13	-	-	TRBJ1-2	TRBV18	TGTGCCAGCTCACCAGGGACTGCGGAGGGCTACACCTTC	CASSPGTAEGYTF
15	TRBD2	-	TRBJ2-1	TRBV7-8	TGTGCCAGCAGCTTACGGACTAGCGGGAGCAATGAGCAGTTCTTC	CASSLRTSGSNEQFF
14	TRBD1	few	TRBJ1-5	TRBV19	TGTGCCAGTAGACAGGGGGCAGTTGATCAGCCCCAGCATTTT	CASRQGAVDQPQHF
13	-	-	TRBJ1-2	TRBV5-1	TGCGCCAGCAGCAGGGGGAGCCTCTATGGCTACACCTTC	CASSRGSLYGYTF
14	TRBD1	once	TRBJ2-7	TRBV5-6	TGTGCCAGCAGCCGGGGACAGAGCTCCTACGAGCAGTACTTC	CASSRGQSSYEQYF
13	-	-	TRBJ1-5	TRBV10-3	TGTGCCATCAGTGAGACAGTCAATCAGCCCCAGCATTTT	CAISETVNQPQHF
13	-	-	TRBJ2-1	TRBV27	TGTGCCAGCAGTCCACAGGGCTACAATGAGCAGTTCTTC	CASSPQGYNEQFF
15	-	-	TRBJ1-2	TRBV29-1	TGCAGCGTTGCGGGCGCAGGAGGGAAAGGGTATGGCTACACCTTC	CSVAGAGGKGYGYTF
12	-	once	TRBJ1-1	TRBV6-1	TGTGCCAGCAGCTACGGTGGCACTGAAGCTTTCTTT	CASSYGGTEAFF